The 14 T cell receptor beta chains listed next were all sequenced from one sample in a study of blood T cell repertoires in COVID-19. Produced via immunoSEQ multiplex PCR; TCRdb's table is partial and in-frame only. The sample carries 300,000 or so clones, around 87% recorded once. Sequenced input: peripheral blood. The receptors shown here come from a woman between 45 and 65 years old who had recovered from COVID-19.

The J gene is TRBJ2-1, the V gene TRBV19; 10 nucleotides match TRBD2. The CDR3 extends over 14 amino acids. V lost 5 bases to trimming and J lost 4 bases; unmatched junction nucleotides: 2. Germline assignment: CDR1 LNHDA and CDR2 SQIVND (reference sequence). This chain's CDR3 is CASSGTSDYNEQFF. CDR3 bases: TGTGCCAGTAGTGGGACTAGCGATTACAATGAGCAGTTCTTC.

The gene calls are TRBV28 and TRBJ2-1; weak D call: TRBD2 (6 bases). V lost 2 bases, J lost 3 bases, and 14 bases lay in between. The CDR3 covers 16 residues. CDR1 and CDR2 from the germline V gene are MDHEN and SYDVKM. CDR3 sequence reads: CASSLLASANYNEQFF. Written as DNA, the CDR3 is TGTGCCAGCAGTTTACTGGCTAGCGCGAACTACAATGAGCAGTTCTTC.

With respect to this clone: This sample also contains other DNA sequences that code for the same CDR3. CDR3 in amino acids: CASSQGQINSPLHF. The CDR3 nucleotides are TGTGCCAGCAGCCAAGGGCAGATTAATTCACCCCTCCACTTT. This chain connects TRBV3-1 (or the pseudogene TRBV3-2) to TRBJ1-6; D unclear. There are 14 residues in the CDR3. Trimming took off 1 base at V and 6 bases at J, with 7 bases between the two ends. CDR1 is LGHDT and CDR2 is YNNKEL in the germline V gene (reference sequence).

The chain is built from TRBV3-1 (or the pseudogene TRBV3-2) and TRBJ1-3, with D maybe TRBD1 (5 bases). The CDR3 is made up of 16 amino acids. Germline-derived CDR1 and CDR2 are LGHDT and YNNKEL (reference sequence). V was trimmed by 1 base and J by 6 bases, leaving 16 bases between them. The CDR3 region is CASSQVPGWEINTIYF. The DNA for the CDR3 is TGTGCCAGCAGCCAAGTCCCAGGGTGGGAAATAAACACCATATATTTT.

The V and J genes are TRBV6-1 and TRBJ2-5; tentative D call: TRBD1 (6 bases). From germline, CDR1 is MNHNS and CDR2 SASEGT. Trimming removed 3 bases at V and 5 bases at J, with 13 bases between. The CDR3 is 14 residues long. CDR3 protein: CASSDRQAWETQYF. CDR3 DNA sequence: TGTGCCAGCAGTGACAGACAGGCCTGGGAGACCCAGTACTTC.

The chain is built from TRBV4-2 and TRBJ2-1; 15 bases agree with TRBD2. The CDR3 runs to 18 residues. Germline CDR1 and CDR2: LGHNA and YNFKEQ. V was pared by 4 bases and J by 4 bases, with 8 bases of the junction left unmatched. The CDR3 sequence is CASSRPGTSGGHYNEQFF. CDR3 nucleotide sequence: TGTGCCAGCAGCCGTCCCGGGACTAGCGGGGGGCATTACAATGAGCAGTTCTTC.

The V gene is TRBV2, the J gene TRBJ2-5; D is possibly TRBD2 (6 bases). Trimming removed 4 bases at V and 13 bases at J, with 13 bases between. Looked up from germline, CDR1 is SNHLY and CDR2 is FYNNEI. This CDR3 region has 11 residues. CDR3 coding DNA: TGTGCCAGCAGTGTCGCTGGGGACTCGTACTTC. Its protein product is CASSVAGDSYF.

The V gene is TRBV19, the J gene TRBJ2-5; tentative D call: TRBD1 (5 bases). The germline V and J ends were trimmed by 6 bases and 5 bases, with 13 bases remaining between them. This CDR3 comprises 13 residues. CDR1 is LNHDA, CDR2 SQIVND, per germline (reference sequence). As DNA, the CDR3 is TGTGCCAGTAGCCTGACAGAAATCGAGACCCAGTACTTC. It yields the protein CASSLTEIETQYF.

The CDR3 DNA sequence: TGTGCCAGCAGCCAAGCGGGAGGGCCGGTGACCGGGGAGCTGTTTTTT. Translating gives CASSQAGGPVTGELFF. The J gene is TRBJ2-2, the V gene TRBV14; TRBD2 matches at 8 bases. This CDR3 is 16 amino acids long. The germline CDR1 and CDR2 sequences are SGHDN and FVKESK. Trimming removed 1 base from V and 5 bases from J; junction bases left unmatched: 6.

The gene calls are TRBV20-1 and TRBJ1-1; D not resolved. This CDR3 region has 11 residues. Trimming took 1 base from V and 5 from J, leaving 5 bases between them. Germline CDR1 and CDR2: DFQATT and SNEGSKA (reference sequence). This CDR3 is CSARGPTEAFF. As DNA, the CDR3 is TGCAGTGCTAGAGGTCCTACTGAAGCTTTCTTT.

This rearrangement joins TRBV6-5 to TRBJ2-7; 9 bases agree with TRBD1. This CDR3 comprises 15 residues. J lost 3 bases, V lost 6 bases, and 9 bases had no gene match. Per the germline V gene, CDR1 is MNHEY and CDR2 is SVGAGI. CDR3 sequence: CASSITGTGYYEQYF. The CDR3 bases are TGTGCCAGCAGCATTACCGGGACAGGGTACTACGAGCAGTACTTC.

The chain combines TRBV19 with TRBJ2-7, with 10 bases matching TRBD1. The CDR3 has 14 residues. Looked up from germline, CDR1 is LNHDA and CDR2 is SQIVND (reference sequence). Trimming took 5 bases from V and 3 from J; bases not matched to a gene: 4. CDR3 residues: CASSPGQGNYEQYF. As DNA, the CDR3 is TGTGCCAGTAGTCCGGGACAGGGGAACTACGAGCAGTACTTC.

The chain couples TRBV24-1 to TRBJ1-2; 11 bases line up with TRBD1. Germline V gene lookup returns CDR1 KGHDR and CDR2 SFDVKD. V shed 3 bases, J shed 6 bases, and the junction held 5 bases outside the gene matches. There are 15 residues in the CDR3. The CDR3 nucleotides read TGTGCCACCAGTGATGGACAGGGGGCTAAGGATGGCTACACCTTC. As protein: CATSDGQGAKDGYTF.

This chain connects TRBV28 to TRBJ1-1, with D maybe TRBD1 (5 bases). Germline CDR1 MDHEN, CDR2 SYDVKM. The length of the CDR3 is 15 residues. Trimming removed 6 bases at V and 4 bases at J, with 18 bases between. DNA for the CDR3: TGTGCCAGCAGAGCCAATGGGTCAGGGCGCACTGAAGCTTTCTTT. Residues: CASRANGSGRTEAFF. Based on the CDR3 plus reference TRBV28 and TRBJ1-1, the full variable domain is DVKVTQSSRYLVKRTGEKVFLECVQDMDHENMFWYRQDPGLGLRLIYFSYDVKMKEKGDIPEGYSVSREKKERFSLILESASTNQTSMYLCASRANGSGRTEAFFGQGTRLTVV.